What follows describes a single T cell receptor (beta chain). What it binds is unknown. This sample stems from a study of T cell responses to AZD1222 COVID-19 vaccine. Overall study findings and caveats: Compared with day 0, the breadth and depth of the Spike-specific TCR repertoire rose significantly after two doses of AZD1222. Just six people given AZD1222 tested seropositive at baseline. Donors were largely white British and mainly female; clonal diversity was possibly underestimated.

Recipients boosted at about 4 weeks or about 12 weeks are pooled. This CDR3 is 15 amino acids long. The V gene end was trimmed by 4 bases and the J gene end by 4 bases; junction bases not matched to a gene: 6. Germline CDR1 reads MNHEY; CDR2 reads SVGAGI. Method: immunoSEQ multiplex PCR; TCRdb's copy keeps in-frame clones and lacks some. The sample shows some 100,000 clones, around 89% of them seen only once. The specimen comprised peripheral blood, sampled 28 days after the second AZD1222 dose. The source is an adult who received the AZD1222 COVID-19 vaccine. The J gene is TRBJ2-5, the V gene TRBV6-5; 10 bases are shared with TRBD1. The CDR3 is CASSWDRGRRETQYF. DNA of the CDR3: TGTGCCAGCAGTTGGGACAGGGGAAGAAGAGAGACCCAGTACTTC.